This T cell receptor (beta chain) was sequenced for a study of tumor-infiltrating lymphocytes in primary liver carcinoma. Points from the study as a whole: Tumor-adjacent and tumor-blood pairs showed less overlap than tumor region pairs. Just about 7-24% of leading clones were found in every one of five regions.

Constant-region priming of approximately 0.55 ug total RNA yielded TCR beta cDNA. Researchers made the TCR beta libraries by running three nested multiplex PCR rounds with slightly modified ARM-PCR. PCR rounds one and two used TRBV1-TRBV30 forward primers with a C-beta reverse primer for around 11 cycles each. MiXCR, run by TCRdb on the multiplex PCR reads, gives a single entry per CDR3 protein. The sample includes some 190,000 distinct CDR3 sequences, around 81% seen only once; the top ten take around 18%. Concerning this clonotype: Its specificity is not known. At one boundary the junction diverges from the germline segment, which might be a read error.

RNA and DNA were co-extracted from about 19-30 mg of unsorted bulk tissue. This CDR3 has 16 residues. The germline V gene has CDR1 MNHEY and CDR2 SVGAGI. The V and J genes are TRBV6-5 and TRBJ2-2; 12 bases map to TRBD2. The clonotype originates from a man aged 40-55 years with primary liver carcinoma and hepatitis B virus infection. Material: tumor tissue from primary liver carcinoma. CDR3 nucleotides: TGTGCCAGCAGTTACTTGACTAGCGGGAGACCCGGGGGGCTGGTTTTT. Encoded protein: CASSYLTSGRPGGLVF.